Each of the 17 T cell receptor beta chains below was sequenced from the same sample in a study of neoadjuvant nivolumab and ipilimumab in lung cancer. Data came from immunoSEQ multiplex PCR; TCRdb stores just in-frame clones and leaves some out. The table shows 39,000 or so clones, with nearly 90% occurring only once. Here the sequenced sample was peripheral blood, taken before neoadjuvant nivolumab, alone or with ipilimumab. These receptors all come from an adult with non-small cell lung cancer.

DNA for the CDR3: TGTGCCAGCAGCTTAATTCCTAGCGGGGGCGAGACCCAGTACTTC. Translated: CASSLIPSGGETQYF. The chain joins TRBV7-8 to TRBJ2-5, with TRBD2 matching over 10 bases. The ends lost 2 bases at V and 5 bases at J; junction bases unmatched: 5. Germline V gives CDR1 SGHVS, CDR2 FQNEAQ. The CDR3 spans 15 residues.

V is TRBV30 and J is TRBJ2-1, with D maybe TRBD2 (5 bases). Germline CDR1 GTSNPN, CDR2 SVGIG (reference sequence). The V end lost 4 bases, the J end lost 10 bases, and 8 bases lay between the germline ends. The length of the CDR3 is 10 residues. The CDR3 DNA reads as TGTGCCTGGATTCGGGGAGAGCAGTTCTTC. The encoded protein is CAWIRGEQFF.

A single count supports this clone. This chain uses TRBV5-1 with TRBJ2-1, with 8 bases that match TRBD2. This CDR3 contains 17 residues. Germline V CDR1 and CDR2: SGHRS, YFSETQ. The ends lost 1 base at V and 5 bases at J; junction bases unmatched: 11. CDR3 coding DNA: TGCGCCAGCAGCTTGATGTCGGTACTAGCGGAAAACAATGAGCAGTTCTTC. Amino acids: CASSLMSVLAENNEQFF.

The CDR3, as DNA: TGTGCCAGCTCACCATCCAGGGCAGGGACTGAAGCTTTCTTT. Protein sequence: CASSPSRAGTEAFF. The genes are TRBV18 and TRBJ1-1; D may be TRBD1 (5 bases). This CDR3 comprises 14 residues. The V end lost 2 bases, the J end lost 5 bases, and 12 bases lay between the germline ends. Germline V gives CDR1 KGHSH, CDR2 LQKENI.

The chain employs TRBV6-5 and TRBJ1-2; TRBD1 is a possible D gene (5 bases). The length of the CDR3 is 15 residues. The V gene's germline CDR1 is MNHEY and CDR2 SVGAGI. The V and J ends lost 0 bases and 4 bases respectively, with 12 bases between them. The chain's CDR3 is CASSYSGHGSYGYTF. DNA of the CDR3: TGTGCCAGCAGTTACTCAGGACATGGCTCCTATGGCTACACCTTC.

This chain links TRBV27 with TRBJ2-7, with D perhaps TRBD1 or TRBD2 (5 bases each). Per the germline V gene, CDR1 is MNHEY and CDR2 is SMNVEV (reference sequence). The V end lost 5 bases, the J end lost 4 bases, and 12 bases lay between the germline ends. There are 13 residues in the CDR3. The CDR3 DNA follows: TGTGCCAGCAGTCTGGGACCGAAGTACGAGCAGTACTTC. Its translation is CASSLGPKYEQYF.

The chain combines TRBV5-1 with TRBJ2-3; TRBD1 matches at 10 bases. The V segment lost 3 bases and the J segment 5 bases; nucleotides outside the gene matches: 6. The CDR3 has 15 residues. Per the germline V gene, CDR1 is SGHRS and CDR2 is YFSETQ. CDR3 residues: CASSSRQGAGDTQYF. DNA for the CDR3: TGCGCCAGCAGCTCCAGACAGGGGGCCGGAGATACGCAGTATTTT.

The gene calls are TRBV4-1 and TRBJ2-7, with TRBD2 identical over 10 bases. Germline lookup yields CDR1 MGHRA and CDR2 YSYEKL. V dropped 4 bases and J dropped 3; count of bases not matched to a gene: 6. The CDR3 is 15 residues long. The CDR3 nucleotides are TGCGCCAGCAGCCCTGAGTCTAGCGGGGGCTACGAGCAGTACTTC. As protein: CASSPESSGGYEQYF.

This rearrangement joins TRBV5-1 to TRBJ2-7; D is possibly TRBD1 (6 bases). Germline CDR1 and CDR2: SGHRS and YFSETQ. Trimming stripped 0 bases from V and 4 bases from J, with 11 bases between. This CDR3 contains 14 residues. The chain's CDR3 is CASSLEMRGYEQYF. CDR3 nucleotide sequence: TGCGCCAGCAGCTTGGAGATGAGGGGGTACGAGCAGTACTTC.

The chain couples TRBV6-1 to TRBJ2-7, with D perhaps given as TRBD1 or TRBD2 (5 bases each). Germline assignment: CDR1 MNHNS and CDR2 SASEGT. CDR3 length: 15 amino acids. Trimming left V 1 base short and J 2 bases short, with 12 bases between. CDR3 in DNA: TGTGCCAGCAGTGAAGAGGGGACCGAGGCCTACGAGCAGTACTTC. The encoded protein is CASSEEGTEAYEQYF.

This rearrangement joins TRBV5-6 to TRBJ2-4; 9 bases line up with TRBD1. V dropped 6 bases and J dropped 8; count of bases not matched to a gene: 9. This CDR3 contains 14 residues. CDR1 and CDR2 (germline): SGHDT, YYEEEE. The CDR3 loop is CASNIRQGGDIQYF. The CDR3 DNA follows: TGTGCCAGCAACATAAGACAGGGGGGAGACATTCAGTACTTC.

The chain uses TRBV6-5 and TRBJ2-3; D not certain. Germline-derived CDR1 and CDR2 are MNHEY and SVGAGI. V was pared by 0 bases and J by 0 bases, with 10 bases between. The CDR3 contains 16 residues. The CDR3 DNA sequence: TGTGCCAGCAGTTACTCGGCGGCTACTAGCACAGATACGCAGTATTTT. This gives the protein CASSYSAATSTDTQYF.

The V call is TRBV7-7, the J call TRBJ2-1, with D maybe TRBD1 (6 bases). V was cut by 5 bases and J by 2 bases, with 13 bases left in between. Germline CDR1 and CDR2: SSHAT and FNYEAQ (reference sequence). The CDR3 runs to 15 residues. CDR3 coding DNA: TGTGCCAGCAGCGAATCGGGACACACCTACAATGAGCAGTTCTTC. This codes for CASSESGHTYNEQFF.

The chain links TRBV7-3 to TRBJ1-1, with D tentatively TRBD1 (6 bases). V was cut by 5 bases and J by 5 bases, with 15 bases left in between. CDR1 is SGHTA and CDR2 is FQGTGA in the germline V gene. This CDR3 region has 14 residues. The CDR3 loop is CASSPNGGQTEAFF. CDR3 in DNA: TGTGCCAGCAGCCCGAATGGGGGGCAAACTGAAGCTTTCTTT.

The chain recombines TRBV11-3 with TRBJ2-1, with 12 bases lining up with TRBD2. Germline CDR1 SGHNT, CDR2 YENEEA. Unmatched junction bases numbered 12, after V lost 1 base and J lost 5 bases. There are 19 residues in the CDR3. The CDR3 coding sequence is TGTGCCAGCAGCTTAGGAGAGTCGACTAGCGGGAGAGTAAACAATGAGCAGTTCTTC. Translated, it gives CASSLGESTSGRVNNEQFF.

DNA for the CDR3: TGCAGCGTTGTCGAGGCCCTCGAGCAGTACTTC. Translated: CSVVEALEQYF. The gene calls are TRBV29-1 and TRBJ2-7; no clear D gene. This CDR3 contains 11 residues. Germline V gene sequence: CDR1 SQVTM, CDR2 ANQGSEA. V shed 4 bases and J shed 6 bases, with 10 bases lying between them.

J is TRBJ1-2 and V is TRBV9; D is undetermined. V was clipped by 0 bases and J by 1 base, with 4 bases between them. This CDR3 is 13 amino acids long. Germline CDR1 and CDR2: SGDLS and YYNGEE. The CDR3 sequence is CASSVDSNYGYTF. The CDR3 DNA reads as TGTGCCAGCAGCGTAGACAGTAACTATGGCTACACCTTC. Based on the CDR3 plus reference TRBV9 and TRBJ1-2, the full variable domain is DSGVTQTPKHLITATGQRVTLRCSPRSGDLSVYWYQQSLDQGLQFLIQYYNGEERAKGNILERFSAQQFPDLHSELNLSSLELGDSALYFCASSVDSNYGYTFGSGTRLTVV.